The 11 T cell receptor beta chains reported below all come from one sample, sequenced in a study of shared clonotypes between healthy human individuals. Libraries were prepared by immunoSEQ multiplex PCR; TCRdb keeps only in-frame clonotypes and omits some of them. The sample shows about 2.3 million clones, just under 95% of them seen only once. The specimen was naive CD4+ T cells from PBMCs. Subset specified: CD45RA+ positively selected. The receptors originated from a man between 18 and 35 years old in good health. Some clones in this sample may be carry-over from other donors' samples.

J is TRBJ2-1 and V is TRBV15; 10 bases align to TRBD1. The V gene end was trimmed by 8 bases and the J gene end by 3 bases; junction bases not matched to a gene: 7. CDR1 is LNHNV, CDR2 YYDKDF, per germline (reference sequence). The CDR3 is made up of 15 amino acids. The CDR3: CATSSGTGVYNEQFF. CDR3 bases: TGTGCCACCTCCTCCGGGACAGGGGTCTACAATGAGCAGTTCTTC.

The J gene is TRBJ1-5, the V gene TRBV5-1, with 7 bases aligning to TRBD1. Germline V gene lookup returns CDR1 SGHRS and CDR2 YFSETQ. With 6 bases clipped from V and 0 bases from J, the junction kept 15 bases outside the gene matches. CDR3 size: 18 residues. The CDR3 loop is CASTKPGQVIYSNQPQHF. The CDR3 DNA is TGCGCCAGCACCAAACCTGGACAGGTGATTTATAGCAATCAGCCCCAGCATTTT.

V gene TRBV28 combines with J gene TRBJ2-7; TRBD2 matches 7 bases. The V and J ends lost 1 base and 6 bases, in that order; junction bases with no gene match: 9. The CDR3 contains 15 residues. Germline values: CDR1 MDHEN, CDR2 SYDVKM. The CDR3 region has the DNA TGTGCCAGCAGTTTATTAGCTAGCGGAGGGCGCGAGCAGTACTTC. Translated: CASSLLASGGREQYF.

This clone is a singleton in its sample. This sequence joins TRBV7-3 and TRBJ2-1; D tentatively reads TRBD1 or TRBD2 (6 bases each). The CDR3 loop spans 15 amino acids. CDR1 is SGHTA and CDR2 is FQGTGA in the germline V gene. Trimming removed 3 bases from V and 6 bases from J, with 15 bases in between. The CDR3 sequence: CASSLSGGPGNEQFF. The CDR3 region has the DNA TGTGCCAGCAGCTTGTCTGGGGGGCCGGGCAATGAGCAGTTCTTC.

The chain is built from TRBV7-2 and TRBJ2-4; a weak D match, TRBD2 (6 bases). This CDR3 comprises 17 residues. The V gene's germline CDR1 is SGHTA and CDR2 FQGNSA. The V gene lost 5 bases and the J gene lost 4 bases, with 21 bases spanning the gap. The CDR3 is CASSLLGLGDSKNIQYF. The CDR3 bases are TGTGCCAGCAGCCTACTCGGTTTAGGGGACTCTAAAAACATTCAGTACTTC. Based on the CDR3 plus reference TRBV7-2 and TRBJ2-4, the full variable domain is GAGVSQSPSNKVTEKGKDVELRCDPISGHTALYWYRQSLGQGLEFLIYFQGNSAPDKSGLPSDRFSAERTGGSVSTLTIQRTQQEDSAVYLCASSLLGLGDSKNIQYFGAGTRLSVL.

The chain employs TRBV6-5 and TRBJ1-1; D unclear. The CDR3 loop spans 16 amino acids. Trimming stripped 4 bases from V and 4 bases from J, with 19 bases between. Germline-derived CDR1 and CDR2 are MNHEY and SVGAGI. This CDR3 is CASSSTKEGYGTEAFF. The DNA for the CDR3 is TGTGCCAGCAGTTCCACCAAGGAGGGCTATGGCACTGAAGCTTTCTTT.

This chain joins TRBV7-2 and TRBJ1-1; tentative D call: TRBD1 (5 bases). Germline V gene sequence: CDR1 SGHTA, CDR2 FQGNSA. Trimming pared 4 bases from V and 4 bases from J, leaving 10 bases between. The CDR3 loop spans 13 amino acids. The CDR3 DNA reads as TGTGCCAGCAGCTATACAAGGGGCACTGAAGCTTTCTTT. Protein product: CASSYTRGTEAFF.

V and J are TRBV7-9 and TRBJ2-3, with D perhaps matching TRBD2 (5 bases). V lost 3 bases and J lost 5, with 9 bases in between. The germline V gene encodes CDR1 SEHNR and CDR2 FQNEAQ (reference sequence). CDR3 size: 13 residues. CDR3 nucleotide sequence: TGTGCCAGCAGCTTCACGACTAAAGATACGCAGTATTTT. Its protein product is CASSFTTKDTQYF.

Regarding this clone: The sample carries other DNA sequences with the same CDR3. V is TRBV2 and J is TRBJ1-2; D is uncertain. V lost 1 base and J lost 4, with 7 bases in between. Germline V gene sequence: CDR1 SNHLY, CDR2 FYNNEI. This CDR3 is built from 13 residues. Written as DNA, the CDR3 is TGTGCCAGCAGTGAAGGGGCGGGCTATGGCTACACCTTC. Encoded protein: CASSEGAGYGYTF.

This clone showed up just a few times. The chain recombines TRBV9 with TRBJ1-3, with no clear D. Germline CDR1 and CDR2: SGDLS and YYNGEE. V lost 3 bases and J 2 bases, leaving 9 bases between the germline ends. CDR3 length equals 14 residues. In DNA, the CDR3 is TGTGCCAGCAGCGCCGGATCGACTGGAAACACCATATATTTT. This encodes CASSAGSTGNTIYF.

This chain connects TRBV2 to TRBJ1-4; no reliable D call. V lost 3 bases, J lost 8 bases, and 13 bases lay in between. Germline V CDR1 and CDR2: SNHLY, FYNNEI. The CDR3 spans 14 residues. CDR3 nucleotides: TGTGCCAGCAGTGATCAGTTTATCCAGGAAAAACTGTTTTTT. Protein: CASSDQFIQEKLFF.